This T cell receptor (beta chain) came from a study of metastatic and nonmetastatic thyroid tumors. MiXCR re-clonotyped the PCR reads for TCRdb. The table shows around 24,000 clones, with roughly a quarter occurring only once. Thyroid surgery had not been preceded by any treatment in any patient. The CDR3 is 14 residues long. Germline loops: CDR1 MNHNS, CDR2 SASEGT. As for this clone: The junction departs from the called germline gene at one end, perhaps through a read error.

This TCR derives from a male donor with papillary thyroid cancer or a benign thyroid nodule (not recorded which). Some clones in this sample may be carry-over from other donors' samples. V is TRBV6-1 and J is TRBJ2-7, with D possibly TRBD1 on 6 matching bases. Sequencing input: tumor tissue. CDR3 residues: CASCPPGQSYELYF. The CDR3 nucleotides are TGTGCCAGCTGTCCCCCGGGACAATCCTACGAGCTGTACTTC.